One and the same sample provided the 16 T cell receptor beta chains below, sequenced in a study of regulatory T cells in long-lasting Graves disease. For TCR beta, libraries came from iRepertoire HTBI primers and Arm-PCR of CDR3 regions. TCRdb passed the multiplex PCR reads through MiXCR, listing each CDR3 protein once. Seen here are 450,000 to 600,000 distinct CDR3 sequences, around 16% observed once, and the top ten hold 10% to 15%. The time point here: newly diagnosed GD, antithyroid drugs for less than 3 months. The TCR library was prepared using RNA isolated from PBMCs. The sample was also reused in another study, on T cells in Graves' hyperthyroidism and ophthalmopathy.

Here the sequenced sample was peripheral blood mononuclear cells (PBMCs), taken at new diagnosis, from a patient treated with antithyroid drugs. These receptors all stem from a man in his forties with Graves disease.

Only a few counts were recorded for this clonotype. The chain uses TRBV6-2 or TRBV6-3 and TRBJ2-3; D gene ambiguous. CDR1 and CDR2 from the germline V gene are MNHEY and SVGEGT. The V end was cut by 5 bases, the J end by 0 bases, with 15 bases between. The CDR3 consists of 16 residues. The CDR3 spells CASSPSWGTSTDTQYF. In DNA form, the CDR3 reads TGTGCCAGCAGTCCAAGTTGGGGTACTAGCACAGATACGCAGTATTTT.

This chain uses TRBV6-1 with TRBJ1-2, with D maybe TRBD1 (5 bases). CDR1 is MNHNS, CDR2 SASEGT, per germline. CDR3 length: 14 amino acids. V lost 5 bases and J lost 6, with 16 bases in between. The CDR3 sequence is CASSHTFRGNGYTF. Here the CDR3 DNA reads TGTGCCAGCAGTCACACCTTTCGGGGGAATGGCTACACCTTC.

In the case of this clonotype: Given a much more abundant clone one base away, this may be a read error. V is TRBV7-9 and J is TRBJ2-1, with D possibly matching TRBD1 (7 bases). Germline CDR1 is SEHNR and CDR2 is FQNEAQ (reference sequence). The CDR3 has 16 amino acids. CDR3 sequence: CASNPGSTGDFNVQFF. The CDR3 nucleotides are TGTGCCAGCAACCCGGGATCCACAGGGGACTTCAATGTGCAGTTCTTC.

V and J are TRBV11-2 and TRBJ2-2; D unresolved. Germline-derived CDR1 and CDR2 are SGHAT and FQNNGV. The CDR3 length is 14 residues. V lost 6 bases and J lost 3, with 11 bases in between. The CDR3 loop reads CASSNFGDTGELFF. DNA of the CDR3: TGTGCCAGCAGTAACTTCGGTGACACCGGGGAGCTGTTTTTT.

This chain connects TRBV28 to TRBJ2-6; 8 bases match TRBD2. Germline-derived CDR1 and CDR2 are MDHEN and SYDVKM. The J segment lost 0 bases and the V segment lost 8 bases, leaving 6 bases of the junction unmatched. This CDR3 comprises 16 residues. Here the CDR3 reads CASGTRFISGANVLTF. DNA for the CDR3: TGTGCCAGCGGGACTAGGTTTATCTCTGGGGCCAACGTCCTGACTTTC. Full variable domain (missing parts from reference TRBV28 and TRBJ2-6): DVKVTQSSRYLVKRTGEKVFLECVQDMDHENMFWYRQDPGLGLRLIYFSYDVKMKEKGDIPEGYSVSREKKERFSLILESASTNQTSMYLCASGTRFISGANVLTFGAGSRLTVL.

This chain uses TRBV12-3 or TRBV12-4 with TRBJ2-1; 8 bases fit TRBD2. V lost 7 bases and J lost 9; bases outside the gene matches: 20. The CDR3 has 17 amino acids. CDR3 sequence reads: CASTLGRLAGKGSEQFF. CDR3 DNA: TGTGCCAGCACCCTCGGCCGATTAGCGGGGAAAGGCAGTGAGCAGTTCTTC.

This clonotype was seen a handful of times. This rearrangement joins TRBV19 to TRBJ2-1, with TRBD2 matching 12 bases. Germline V gives CDR1 LNHDA, CDR2 SQIVND (reference sequence). The J segment lost 6 bases and the V segment lost 0 bases, leaving 0 bases of the junction unmatched. The CDR3 has 15 amino acids. The CDR3 sequence: CASSIETSGSNEQFF. The CDR3 DNA reads as TGTGCCAGTAGTATAGAGACTAGCGGGAGCAATGAGCAGTTCTTC. The complete variable domain, with remaining parts taken from reference TRBV19 and TRBJ2-1, reads DGGITQSPKYLFRKEGQNVTLSCEQNLNHDAMYWYRQDPGQGLRLIYYSQIVNDFQKGDIAEGYSVSREKKESFPLTVTSAQKNPTAFYLCASSIETSGSNEQFFGPGTRLTVL.

This clonotype was seen a few times. The chain links TRBV20-1 to TRBJ1-6, with a possible D match to TRBD1 (5 bases). Trimming pared 0 bases from V and 4 bases from J, leaving 13 bases between. Germline loops: CDR1 DFQATT, CDR2 SNEGSKA (reference sequence). The CDR3 totals 16 residues. In DNA, the CDR3 is TGCAGTGCTAGAGATGGCGGGGGATTTTATAATTCACCCCTCCACTTT. Amino acid sequence: CSARDGGGFYNSPLHF.

Ten or more counts support this clonotype. The V gene is TRBV7-9, the J gene TRBJ2-6; D is unclear. The CDR3 is 15 residues long. The V gene lost 0 bases and the J gene lost 0 bases, with 3 bases spanning the gap. CDR1 and CDR2 from the germline V gene are SEHNR and FQNEAQ (reference sequence). Here the CDR3 reads CASSLASSGANVLTF. DNA for the CDR3: TGTGCCAGCAGCTTAGCCAGCTCTGGGGCCAACGTCCTGACTTTC.

In this sample, this clonotype turned up a few times. This CDR3 is CASLGGNSPLHF. The CDR3 nucleotides read TGTGCCAGCCTGGGCGGGAATTCACCCCTCCACTTT. The chain joins TRBV6-2 or TRBV6-3 to TRBJ1-6; D remains unclear. The CDR3 is 12 residues long. Per germline, CDR1 MNHEY and CDR2 SVGEGT. V was clipped by 8 bases and J by 7 bases, with 9 bases between them.

Written as DNA, the CDR3 is TGCAGCGTTTTATCCGTGGATGAGCAGTTCTTC. Translated: CSVLSVDEQFF. The chain has TRBV29-1 and TRBJ2-1; no definite D call. CDR1 is SQVTM and CDR2 is ANQGSEA in the germline V gene. V dropped 5 bases and J dropped 8 bases, with 10 bases sitting between them. The CDR3 has 11 amino acids.

This clonotype was detected only a few times. The V and J genes are TRBV4-2 and TRBJ2-2; 7 bases agree with TRBD1. Looked up from germline, CDR1 is LGHNA and CDR2 is YNFKEQ. J lost 4 bases, V lost 1 base, and 9 bases had no gene match. The length of the CDR3 is 17 residues. The CDR3, as DNA: TGTGCCAGCAGCCAAGGCCGGAGAGGGGGCAGCACCGGGGAGCTGTTTTTT. This translates into CASSQGRRGGSTGELFF.

The table lists this clonotype with many counts. CDR3 loop: CASSQGLAGAYEQFF. The CDR3 DNA sequence: TGTGCCAGCAGCCAGGGACTAGCGGGAGCGTATGAGCAGTTCTTC. This sequence joins TRBV5-4 and TRBJ2-1; 14 nucleotides line up with TRBD2. Germline V gene data show CDR1 as SGHNT and CDR2 as YYREEE (reference sequence). This CDR3 has 15 residues. J was trimmed by 8 bases and V by 4 bases; bases with no gene match: 5.

The gene calls are TRBV7-9 and TRBJ2-6; maybe TRBD1 (5 bases). The CDR3 length is 19 residues. Germline assignment: CDR1 SEHNR and CDR2 FQNEAQ (reference sequence). V lost 5 bases, J lost 1 base, and 21 bases lay in between. Written as DNA, the CDR3 is TGTGCCAGCAGCGCCACGGCTGACAGAGTCCCGTCTGGGGCCAACGTCCTGACTTTC. Amino acid sequence: CASSATADRVPSGANVLTF.

This clonotype was seen ten or more times. This chain links TRBV28 with TRBJ2-7; TRBD2 matches at 8 bases. The CDR3 is 14 amino acids. Germline lookup yields CDR1 MDHEN and CDR2 SYDVKM. Germline trimming cut 3 bases from V and 6 bases from J; bases unmatched to any gene: 7. CDR3 DNA sequence: TGTGCCAGCAGTTTTCACGGGAGGGCCGTCGAGCAGTACTTC. Its protein product is CASSFHGRAVEQYF. Filled out from reference TRBV28 and TRBJ2-7, the complete variable domain reads DVKVTQSSRYLVKRTGEKVFLECVQDMDHENMFWYRQDPGLGLRLIYFSYDVKMKEKGDIPEGYSVSREKKERFSLILESASTNQTSMYLCASSFHGRAVEQYFGPGTRLTVT.

The chain is built from TRBV2 and TRBJ2-7; tentative D call: TRBD2 (6 bases). V shed 10 bases and J shed 1 base, with 23 bases lying between them. From germline, CDR1 is SNHLY and CDR2 FYNNEI. The CDR3 contains 16 residues. CDR3 in DNA: TGTGCCACCTCTTACCCCCGGGACTCCTATTCCTACGAGCAGTACTTC. This codes for CATSYPRDSYSYEQYF.